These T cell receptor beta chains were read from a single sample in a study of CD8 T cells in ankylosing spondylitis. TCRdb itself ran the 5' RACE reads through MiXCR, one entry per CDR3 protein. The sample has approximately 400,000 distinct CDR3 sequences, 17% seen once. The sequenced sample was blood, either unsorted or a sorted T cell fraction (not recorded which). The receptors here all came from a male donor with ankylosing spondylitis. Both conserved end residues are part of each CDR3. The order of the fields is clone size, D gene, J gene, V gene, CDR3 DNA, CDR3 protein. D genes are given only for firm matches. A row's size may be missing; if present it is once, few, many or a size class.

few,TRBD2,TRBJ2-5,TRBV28,TGTGCCAGCAGACTCCGCCGGGGAGCGGGAGAGGATGAGACCCAGTACTTC,CASRLRRGAGEDETQYF
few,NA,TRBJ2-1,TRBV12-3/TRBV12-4,TGTGCCAGCACCTTGGACGGCAGCTCCTACAATGAGCAGTTCTTC,CASTLDGSSYNEQFF
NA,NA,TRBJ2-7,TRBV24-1,TGTGCCACCAATGGACTGGGCAGTGCCTACGAGCAGTACTTC,CATNGLGSAYEQYF
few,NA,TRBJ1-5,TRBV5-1,TGCGCCAGCAGCCCCGACACCAGTATTCAGCCCCAGCATTTT,CASSPDTSIQPQHF
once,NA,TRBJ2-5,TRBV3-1,TGTGCCAGCAGCCAACGCTCACAGGGTAGGGGACAAGAGACCCAGTACTTC,CASSQRSQGRGQETQYF
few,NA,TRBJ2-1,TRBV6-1,TGTGCCAGCAGCAGAGGCAGGGTAGCCGATGAGCAGTTCTTC,CASSRGRVADEQFF
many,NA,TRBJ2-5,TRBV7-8,TGTGCCAGCAGCTTACGTCAGCGGGAGACCCAGTACTTC,CASSLRQRETQYF
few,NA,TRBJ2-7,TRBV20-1,TGCAGTGCTAGAGAGGTCTCCAGCCGAGAGCTGTACTTC,CSAREVSSRELYF
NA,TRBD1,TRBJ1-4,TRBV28,TGTGCCAGCAGACCAGGGGGCACTAATGAAAAACTGTTTTTT,CASRPGGTNEKLFF
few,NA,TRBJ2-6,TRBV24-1,TGTGCCATAGGGGTCTCCGGGGCCAACGTCCTGACTTTC,CAIGVSGANVLTF
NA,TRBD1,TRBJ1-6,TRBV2,TGTGCCAGCATGGAGACAGGGGGCCATTCACCCCTCCACTTT,CASMETGGHSPLHF
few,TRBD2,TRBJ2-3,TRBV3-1,TGTGCCAGCAGTCGACTAGCGGCGGCAGATACGCAGTATTTT,CASSRLAAADTQYF
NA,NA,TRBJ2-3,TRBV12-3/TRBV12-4,TGTGCCAGCAGTTCGAACCTACACACAGATACGCAGTATTTT,CASSSNLHTDTQYF
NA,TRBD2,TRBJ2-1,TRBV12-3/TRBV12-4,TGTGCCAGCAGTTCGACCGGGACTAGCGCTTTGGGGGGCTACAATGAGCAGTTCTTC,CASSSTGTSALGGYNEQFF
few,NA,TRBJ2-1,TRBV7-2,TGTGCCAGCAGAGAGGACGGATACAATGAGCAGTTCTTC,CASREDGYNEQFF
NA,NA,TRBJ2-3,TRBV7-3,TGTGCCAGCAGCGTCCGGGACGGCCTTACAGATACGCAGTATTTT,CASSVRDGLTDTQYF
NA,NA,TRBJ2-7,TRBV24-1,TGTGCCACCAGTGATTTGGCCCCTGGGGGGGGCAGCCCCTCCTACGAGCAGTACTTC,CATSDLAPGGGSPSYEQYF
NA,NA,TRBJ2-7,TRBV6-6,TGTGCCAGCAATAGAGGGCGATACTACGAGCAGTACTTC,CASNRGRYYEQYF
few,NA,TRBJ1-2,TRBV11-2,TGTGCCAGCAGCCGGCGCACCGGAGACAACTATGGCTACACCTTC,CASSRRTGDNYGYTF
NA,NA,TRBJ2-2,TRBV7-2,TGTGCCAGCAGCTTAGCGTCCCCCTTGGGCGGGGAGCTGTTTTTT,CASSLASPLGGELFF
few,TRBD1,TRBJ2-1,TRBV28,TGTGCCAGCAGTTTGCCCCCGGGACAGATTTCGAATGAGCAGTTCTTC,CASSLPPGQISNEQFF
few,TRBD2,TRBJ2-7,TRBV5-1,TGCGCCAGCAGCTTGACTAGCGGGACCACCTACGAGCAGTACTTC,CASSLTSGTTYEQYF
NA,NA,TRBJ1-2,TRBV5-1,TGCGCCAGCAGCTCCGGAAGCGGACAGTCGCCCCATGGCTACACCTTC,CASSSGSGQSPHGYTF
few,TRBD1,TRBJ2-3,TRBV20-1,TGCAGTGCTAGAGGACAGGGGGCAGATACGCAGTATTTT,CSARGQGADTQYF
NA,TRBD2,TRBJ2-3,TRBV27,TGTGCCAGCAGTTTATCTCGGGCTAGCGGGAGGGCGCTTACGCAGTATTTT,CASSLSRASGRALTQYF
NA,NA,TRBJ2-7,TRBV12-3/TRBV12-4,TGTGCCAGCAGTTTTCGGGCCCCGGCGGATTACGAGCAGTACTTC,CASSFRAPADYEQYF
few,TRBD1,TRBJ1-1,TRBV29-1,TGCAGCGTTACTGACAGGGTGGGGACTGAAGCTTTCTTT,CSVTDRVGTEAFF
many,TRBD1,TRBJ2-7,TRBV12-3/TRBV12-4,TGTGCCAGCAGTCGACAGGGTTTAGGCTACGAGCAGTACTTC,CASSRQGLGYEQYF
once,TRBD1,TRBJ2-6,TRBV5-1,TGCGCCAGCAGCCTCGCGACAGGGCCTGGGGCCAACGTCCTGACTTTC,CASSLATGPGANVLTF
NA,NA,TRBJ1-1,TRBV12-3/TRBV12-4,TGTGCCAGCAGTTTATTGGGTGGAGTGAACACTGAAGCTTTCTTT,CASSLLGGVNTEAFF
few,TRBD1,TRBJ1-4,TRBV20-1,TGCAGTGCCAGGATCGTGGGACAGCATAATGAAAAACTGTTTTTT,CSARIVGQHNEKLFF
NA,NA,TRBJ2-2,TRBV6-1,TGTGCCAGCAAAAAAATAGGGCCGGGTGGGGAGCTGTTTTTT,CASKKIGPGGELFF